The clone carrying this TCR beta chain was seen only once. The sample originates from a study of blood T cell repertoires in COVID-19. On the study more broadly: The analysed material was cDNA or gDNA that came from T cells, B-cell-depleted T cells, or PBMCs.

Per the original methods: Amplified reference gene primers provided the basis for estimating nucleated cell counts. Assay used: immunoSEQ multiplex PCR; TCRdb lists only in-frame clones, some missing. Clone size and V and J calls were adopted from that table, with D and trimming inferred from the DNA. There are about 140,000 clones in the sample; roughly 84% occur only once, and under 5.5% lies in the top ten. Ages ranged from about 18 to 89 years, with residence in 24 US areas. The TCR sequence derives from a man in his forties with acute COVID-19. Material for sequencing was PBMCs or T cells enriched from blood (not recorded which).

The CDR3 coding sequence is TGTGCCAGTAGCTATAAGGGGGATCAGCCCCAGCATTTT. Protein: CASSYKGDQPQHF. The genes are TRBV19 and TRBJ1-5, with D maybe TRBD1 (6 bases). The CDR3 is made up of 13 amino acids. The V gene's germline CDR1 is LNHDA and CDR2 SQIVND (reference sequence). With 6 bases removed from V and 5 bases from J, the gap between germline ends came to 11 bases.